Below are 19 T cell receptor beta chains sequenced from a single sample in a study of shared clonotypes between healthy human individuals. Clones were sequenced by immunoSEQ multiplex PCR, and TCRdb holds only the in-frame ones, with some missing. The table includes some 2,000,000 clones, approximately 95% detected once. The sample was naive CD4+ T cells sorted from blood. Subset denoted: CD45RA+ positively selected. The receptors here all came from a man between 18 and 35 years old in good health.

Comment on this clone: Within the sample, other DNA sequences also encode this same CDR3. This chain uses TRBV5-1 with TRBJ2-1; 7 nucleotides agree with TRBD2. The CDR3 extends over 16 amino acids. From germline, CDR1 is SGHRS and CDR2 YFSETQ. J was trimmed by 0 bases and V by 0 bases; bases with no gene match: 3. The DNA for the CDR3 is TGCGCCAGCAGCTTGGCCGGCGGGGGCTCCTACAATGAGCAGTTCTTC. Its protein product is CASSLAGGGSYNEQFF.

The chain couples TRBV6-1 to TRBJ1-2; D possibly corresponds to TRBD1 (5 bases). V gave up 8 bases and J gave up 8 bases, with 21 bases separating them. The CDR3 is made up of 14 amino acids. Germline CDR1 is MNHNS and CDR2 is SASEGT. CDR3 amino acids: CASSASGPTGGYTF. Written as DNA, the CDR3 is TGTGCCAGCTCAGCTTCGGGACCCACGGGGGGCTACACCTTC.

The DNA for the CDR3 is TGTGCCAGCAGCCCAGGGTTCAATCAGCCCCAGCATTTT. As protein: CASSPGFNQPQHF. The chain carries TRBV5-8 and TRBJ1-5; D possibly corresponds to TRBD1 (5 bases). The V gene's germline CDR1 is SGHTS and CDR2 YDEGEE. The germline V and J ends were trimmed by 4 bases and 3 bases, with 8 bases remaining between them. There are 13 residues in the CDR3.

The chain is built from TRBV19 and TRBJ1-5, with a possible D match to TRBD1 (6 bases). V gave up 3 bases and J gave up 7 bases, with 16 bases separating them. This CDR3 contains 15 residues. Per the germline V gene, CDR1 is LNHDA and CDR2 is SQIVND (reference sequence). CDR3 protein: CASSMGAPNTQPQHF. The CDR3 region has the DNA TGTGCCAGTAGTATGGGGGCCCCCAATACCCAGCCCCAGCATTTT. Full variable domain (outside the CDR3, taken from reference TRBV19 and TRBJ1-5): DGGITQSPKYLFRKEGQNVTLSCEQNLNHDAMYWYRQDPGQGLRLIYYSQIVNDFQKGDIAEGYSVSREKKESFPLTVTSAQKNPTAFYLCASSMGAPNTQPQHFGDGTRLSIL.

The chain joins TRBV2 to TRBJ1-3; D unclear. Trimming took off 6 bases at V and 0 bases at J, with 15 bases between the two ends. Germline-derived CDR1 and CDR2 are SNHLY and FYNNEI. The CDR3 totals 16 residues. DNA for the CDR3: TGTGCCAGCAGGATCGCGACACTACCCTCTGGAAACACCATATATTTT. The encoded protein is CASRIATLPSGNTIYF. The full variable domain, in which reference TRBV2 and TRBJ1-3 provide the parts outside the CDR3, is EPEVTQTPSHQVTQMGQEVILRCVPISNHLYFYWYRQILGQKVEFLVSFYNNEISEKSEIFDDQFSVERPDGSNFTLKIRSTKLEDSAMYFCASRIATLPSGNTIYFGEGSWLTVV.

This clone was observed once. Other DNA sequences within the sample encode an identical CDR3. Written as DNA, the CDR3 is TGTGCCAGCACCCCTACAGATACGCAGTATTTT. Residues: CASTPTDTQYF. The chain is built from TRBV7-9 and TRBJ2-3; D ambiguous. The V end was cut by 7 bases, the J end by 3 bases, with 5 bases between. Germline-derived CDR1 and CDR2 are SEHNR and FQNEAQ (reference sequence). The CDR3 runs to 11 residues.

V usage is TRBV9 and J usage is TRBJ2-7; the match to TRBD1 covers 11 bases. Trimming took 1 base from V and 6 from J; bases not matched to a gene: 3. The CDR3 extends over 14 amino acids. Per the germline V gene, CDR1 is SGDLS and CDR2 is YYNGEE. CDR3: CASSVHGQGAEQYF. CDR3 DNA sequence: TGTGCCAGCAGCGTACATGGACAGGGGGCCGAGCAGTACTTC.

This chain uses TRBV5-1 with TRBJ2-3; D is perhaps TRBD2 (5 bases). CDR3 size: 17 residues. Between the trimmed V and J ends, which lost 6 bases and 2 bases, there was a span of 22 bases. Germline-derived CDR1 and CDR2 are SGHRS and YFSETQ. The CDR3 here is CASNKGSGSRDTDTQYF. CDR3 DNA: TGCGCCAGCAATAAAGGGTCGGGGTCTAGAGACACAGATACGCAGTATTTT. Full variable domain (missing parts from reference TRBV5-1 and TRBJ2-3): KAGVTQTPRYLIKTRGQQVTLSCSPISGHRSVSWYQQTPGQGLQFLFEYFSETQRNKGNFPGRFSGRQFSNSRSEMNVSTLELGDSALYLCASNKGSGSRDTDTQYFGPGTRLTVL.

J is TRBJ2-7 and V is TRBV27; 13 bases match TRBD2. This CDR3 spans 16 amino acids. Per the germline V gene, CDR1 is MNHEY and CDR2 is SMNVEV (reference sequence). V lost 8 bases and J lost 7; bases outside the gene matches: 14. The CDR3 coding sequence is TGTGCCAGCTCGAAAGAAAGACTAGCGGGAGGTGGTGAGCAGTACTTC. Translated: CASSKERLAGGGEQYF.

As concerns this clone: One junction end does not reproduce the germline sequence, and a read error may be involved. The rearrangement links TRBV6-6 to TRBJ2-5; D unresolved. The CDR3 spans 13 residues. CDR1 and CDR2 (germline): MNHNY, SVGAGI (reference sequence). CDR3 loop: CASSHSGQETQYF. In DNA, the CDR3 is TGTGCCAGCAGTCACTCAGGACAAGAGACCCAGTACTTC.

The rearrangement joins TRBV19 to TRBJ1-2; TRBD1 aligns across 7 bases. In germline, CDR1 is LNHDA, CDR2 SQIVND (reference sequence). V trimming: 4 bases; J trimming: 3 bases; junction bases outside the gene matches: 14. The CDR3 runs 17 residues. CDR3 region: CASSNWKGQVLDYGYTF. CDR3 DNA sequence: TGTGCCAGTAGTAATTGGAAAGGACAGGTGCTCGACTATGGCTACACCTTC. Combining the CDR3 with reference TRBV19 and TRBJ1-2 gives the whole variable domain DGGITQSPKYLFRKEGQNVTLSCEQNLNHDAMYWYRQDPGQGLRLIYYSQIVNDFQKGDIAEGYSVSREKKESFPLTVTSAQKNPTAFYLCASSNWKGQVLDYGYTFGSGTRLTVV.

This chain links TRBV5-6 with TRBJ2-6; D unresolved. Per germline, CDR1 SGHDT and CDR2 YYEEEE. This CDR3 is 14 amino acids long. Trimming shortened V by 4 bases and J by 2 bases, and 7 bases separated the two germline ends. CDR3 in DNA: TGTGCCAGCAGCCCAACAGCTGGGGCCAACGTCCTGACTTTC. This translates into CASSPTAGANVLTF.

This rearrangement joins TRBV29-1 to TRBJ2-1, with TRBD2 matching over 10 bases. Per the germline V gene, CDR1 is SQVTM and CDR2 is ANQGSEA. V shed 6 bases and J 8 bases; nucleotides not matched to a gene: 10. The CDR3 sequence is 14 residues long. CDR3 coding DNA: TGCAGCGTGCAGGAGGGTAGCGGGAGGTATGAGCAGTTCTTC. It encodes CSVQEGSGRYEQFF.

J is TRBJ1-4 and V is TRBV30; no clear D. Trimming took off 4 bases at V and 7 bases at J, with 16 bases between the two ends. CDR1 and CDR2 (germline): GTSNPN, SVGIG (reference sequence). The CDR3 sequence is 14 residues long. The CDR3 bases are TGTGCCTGGACCGCCAATAAAAAGGGTGAAAAACTGTTTTTT. As protein: CAWTANKKGEKLFF.

The table lists this clone with a count of one. The chain combines TRBV6-6 with TRBJ2-7; tentative D call: TRBD2 (6 bases). The CDR3 consists of 14 residues. V dropped 2 bases and J dropped 3 bases, with 11 bases sitting between them. Per germline, CDR1 MNHNY and CDR2 SVGAGI (reference sequence). CDR3 region: CASSYGLQHYEQYF. The CDR3 nucleotides are TGTGCCAGCAGTTACGGACTACAACACTACGAGCAGTACTTC.

The gene calls are TRBV18 and TRBJ1-5; no definite D call. V lost 3 bases, J lost 5 bases, and 11 bases lay in between. The CDR3 is 14 residues long. Germline CDR1 is KGHSH and CDR2 is LQKENI. In nucleotides, the CDR3 is TGTGCCAGCTCACCTCAGATTTCAGATCAGCCCCAGCATTTT. It encodes CASSPQISDQPQHF.

The chain recombines TRBV11-2 with TRBJ1-2; 10 bases fit TRBD1. CDR3 length: 17 residues. Germline CDR1 is SGHAT and CDR2 is FQNNGV. With 3 bases clipped from V and 4 bases from J, the junction kept 11 bases outside the gene matches. The CDR3 DNA reads TGTGCCAGCAGCTTCGGGACAGGGGATCGGGGGCCCTATGGCTACACCTTC. Protein sequence: CASSFGTGDRGPYGYTF.

Notes on this clone: A much larger clone lies a single base off, so this may be a read error. This likely comes from a read error, as the CDR3 has no conserved phenylalanine or tryptophan at its end. The gene calls are TRBV6-6 and TRBJ1-2, with a weak D call TRBD1 (5 bases). This CDR3 comprises 14 residues. Germline V gene sequence: CDR1 MNHNY, CDR2 SVGAGI (reference sequence). Deletions cut 2 bases from V and 6 bases from J, with 13 bases between. CDR3 protein: CASSYDSQLDGYTL. The CDR3, as DNA: TGTGCCAGCAGTTACGACAGTCAGTTGGATGGCTACACCCTC.

The CDR3 nucleotides read TGTGCCAGCAGCGAGTCGACCCAGCTCGACGTTCAGTACTTC. Protein product: CASSESTQLDVQYF. The genes are TRBV28 and TRBJ2-4; D is unresolved. Germline loops: CDR1 MDHEN, CDR2 SYDVKM. Trimming stripped 6 bases from V and 11 bases from J, with 20 bases between. The CDR3 length is 14 residues. The full variable domain, its missing parts supplied by reference TRBV28 and TRBJ2-4, is DVKVTQSSRYLVKRTGEKVFLECVQDMDHENMFWYRQDPGLGLRLIYFSYDVKMKEKGDIPEGYSVSREKKERFSLILESASTNQTSMYLCASSESTQLDVQYFGAGTRLSVL.